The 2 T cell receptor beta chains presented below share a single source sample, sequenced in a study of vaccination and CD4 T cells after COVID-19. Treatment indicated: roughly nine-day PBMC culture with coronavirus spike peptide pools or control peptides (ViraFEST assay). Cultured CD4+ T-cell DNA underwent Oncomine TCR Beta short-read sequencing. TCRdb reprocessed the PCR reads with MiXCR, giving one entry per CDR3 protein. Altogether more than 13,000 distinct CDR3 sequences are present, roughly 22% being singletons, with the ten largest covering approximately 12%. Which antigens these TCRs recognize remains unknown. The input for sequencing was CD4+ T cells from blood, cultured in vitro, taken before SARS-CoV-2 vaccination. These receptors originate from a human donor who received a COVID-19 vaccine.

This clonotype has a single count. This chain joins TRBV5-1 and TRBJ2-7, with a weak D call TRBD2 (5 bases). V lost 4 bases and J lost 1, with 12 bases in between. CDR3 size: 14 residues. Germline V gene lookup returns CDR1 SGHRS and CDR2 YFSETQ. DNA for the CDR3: TGCGCCAGCAGCCCCCGGACTGGTTCCTACGAGCAGTACTTC. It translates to CASSPRTGSYEQYF.

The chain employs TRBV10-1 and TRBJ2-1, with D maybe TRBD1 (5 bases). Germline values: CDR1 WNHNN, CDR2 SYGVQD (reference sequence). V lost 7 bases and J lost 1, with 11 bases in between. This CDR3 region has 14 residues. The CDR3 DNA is TGCGCCAGCAAACTGACAGTATCCTACAATGAGCAGTTCTTC. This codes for CASKLTVSYNEQFF.